Each of the 32 T cell receptor beta chains below was sequenced from the same sample in a study of T cell repertoires in cytomegalovirus infection. The antigens for these receptors are not known. TCRdb used MiXCR to reprocess the reads, holding one entry per CDR3 protein. The sample contains over 50,000 distinct CDR3 sequences, 20% to 25% of which appear only once. The material sequenced was CD8+ T cells from cultured PBMCs, taken from culture after CMV antigen stimulation. The origin of the receptors is a human donor in good health (CMV status not recorded). Some clones in this sample may be carry-over from other donors' samples.

This clonotype was recorded a few times. The chain combines TRBV7-2 with TRBJ1-6, with a weak D call TRBD1 (6 bases). V lost 4 bases and J 0 bases, leaving 13 bases between the germline ends. Germline V gene lookup returns CDR1 SGHTA and CDR2 FQGNSA. This CDR3 is built from 17 residues. The chain's CDR3 is CASSWGAGSSYNSPLHF. The CDR3 DNA is TGTGCCAGCAGCTGGGGGGCGGGCAGCTCCTATAATTCACCCCTCCACTTT. The complete variable domain, with remaining parts taken from reference TRBV7-2 and TRBJ1-6, reads GAGVSQSPSNKVTEKGKDVELRCDPISGHTALYWYRQSLGQGLEFLIYFQGNSAPDKSGLPSDRFSAERTGGSVSTLTIQRTQQEDSAVYLCASSWGAGSSYNSPLHFGNGTRLTVT.

At least ten counts were recorded for this clonotype. The chain has TRBV12-3 or TRBV12-4 and TRBJ1-1; D may be TRBD1 (6 bases). The CDR3 has 12 residues. The V and J ends lost 7 bases and 8 bases respectively, with 14 bases between them. The CDR3 nucleotides are TGTGCCAGCAAGAGGGGGTATTACGAAGCTTTCTTT. Protein product: CASKRGYYEAFF.

The sample holds a few counts of this clonotype. The genes are TRBV4-1 and TRBJ1-5; 8 nucleotides align to TRBD1. The junction had 6 bases not matched to a gene; V was cut back by 1 base and J by 7 bases. Germline CDR1 MGHRA, CDR2 YSYEKL. The CDR3 runs to 15 residues. CDR3 DNA: TGCGCCAGCAGCCAAGGGACAGGGCGGGAGCAGCCCCAGCATTTT. Its protein product is CASSQGTGREQPQHF.

This clonotype occurred many times. The chain couples TRBV7-8 to TRBJ1-1; TRBD1 aligns across 10 bases. The CDR3 is 17 amino acids. CDR1 is SGHVS, CDR2 FQNEAQ, per germline. Germline trimming cut 0 bases from V and 6 bases from J; bases unmatched to any gene: 10. The CDR3 loop is CASSLARGQGQKAEAFF. In DNA form, the CDR3 reads TGTGCCAGCAGCTTAGCGAGGGGACAGGGGCAGAAGGCTGAAGCTTTCTTT. Together with reference TRBV7-8 and TRBJ1-1, the CDR3 gives the full variable domain: GAGVSQSPRYKVAKRGQDVALRCDPISGHVSLFWYQQALGQGPEFLTYFQNEAQLDKSGLPSDRFFAERPEGSVSTLKIQRTQQEDSAVYLCASSLARGQGQKAEAFFGQGTRLTVV.

This clonotype was counted only a few times. The J gene is TRBJ1-2, the V gene TRBV9; a weak D match, TRBD1 (6 bases). This CDR3 has 15 amino acids. Germline CDR1 is SGDLS and CDR2 is YYNGEE. The V and J ends lost 0 bases and 3 bases respectively, with 12 bases between them. The CDR3 protein is CASSVATGTDYGYTF. As DNA, the CDR3 is TGTGCCAGCAGCGTAGCTACAGGGACTGACTATGGCTACACCTTC.

The CDR3 nucleotides read TGCGCCAGCAGCCAAGAAGGGGGGTTGGATGAGCAGTTCTTC. This translates into CASSQEGGLDEQFF. V is TRBV4-3 and J is TRBJ2-1; D tentatively fits TRBD1 or TRBD2 (6 bases each). The CDR3 has 14 residues. CDR1 and CDR2 (germline): LGHNA, YSLEER. The V gene lost 0 bases and the J gene lost 8 bases, with 11 bases spanning the gap.

The chain is built from TRBV7-2 and TRBJ1-6, with 9 bases that match TRBD1. The CDR3 is 15 residues long. From germline, CDR1 is SGHTA and CDR2 FQGNSA. The trim removed 3 bases at V and 8 bases at J, leaving 5 bases unmatched. The CDR3, as DNA: TGTGCCAGCAGCTTCGGGACAGGGTTTTATTCACCCCTCCACTTT. Residues: CASSFGTGFYSPLHF.

This clonotype has a count of ten or more. The chain recombines TRBV7-2 with TRBJ1-1; possibly TRBD1 for D (5 bases). Per the germline V gene, CDR1 is SGHTA and CDR2 is FQGNSA. V was clipped by 4 bases and J by 1 base, with 19 bases between them. This CDR3 spans 17 amino acids. The CDR3 sequence is CASSSRDSGHRNTEAFF. The CDR3, as DNA: TGTGCCAGCAGCTCCCGGGACTCCGGGCATAGGAACACTGAAGCTTTCTTT.

This clonotype occurred a few times. DNA of the CDR3: TGTGCCAGCAGCTCCCGATTGGGAGTGATCTATGGCTACACCTTC. Translated, it gives CASSSRLGVIYGYTF. The J gene is TRBJ1-2, the V gene TRBV7-2; no firm D call. This CDR3 region has 15 residues. Trimming cost V 4 bases and J 4 bases, with 16 bases left between them. Germline CDR1 is SGHTA and CDR2 is FQGNSA.

The chain uses TRBV7-9 and TRBJ2-3, with 8 bases lining up with TRBD1. Per germline, CDR1 SEHNR and CDR2 FQNEAQ (reference sequence). This CDR3 is built from 16 residues. J lost 6 bases, V lost 6 bases, and 14 bases had no gene match. In DNA form, the CDR3 reads TGTGCCAGCAGGCCCGCGGCGGACAGGGAGGAGGATACGCAGTATTTT. It is translated as CASRPAADREEDTQYF. The whole variable domain, remainder taken from reference TRBV7-9 and TRBJ2-3, is DTGVSQNPRHKITKRGQNVTFRCDPISEHNRLYWYRQTLGQGPEFLTYFQNEAQLEKSRLLSDRFSAERPKGSFSTLEIQRTEQGDSAMYLCASRPAADREEDTQYFGPGTRLTVL.

This clonotype has just a few counts. The rearrangement uses TRBV3-1 and TRBJ1-3, with no clear D. The CDR3 is 15 amino acids. Germline CDR1 is LGHDT and CDR2 is YNNKEL (reference sequence). The V and J ends lost 0 bases and 1 base respectively, with 7 bases between them. The CDR3 spells CASSQEAESGNTIYF. In DNA form, the CDR3 reads TGTGCCAGCAGCCAAGAGGCGGAGTCTGGAAACACCATATATTTT.

This clonotype was observed a few times. The chain combines TRBV12-3 or TRBV12-4 with TRBJ2-2; D ambiguous. The length of the CDR3 is 13 residues. V gave up 4 bases and J gave up 3 bases, with 6 bases separating them. CDR3 bases: TGTGCCAGCAGTTGGGTGGACACCGGGGAGCTGTTTTTT. It encodes CASSWVDTGELFF.

The chain uses TRBV12-3 or TRBV12-4 and TRBJ2-7; possible D gene TRBD1, 5 bases. Trimming stripped 6 bases from V and 3 bases from J, with 18 bases between. This CDR3 spans 15 amino acids. CDR3 region: CASSRPQGWSYEQYF. The CDR3 region has the DNA TGTGCCAGCAGCCGTCCCCAGGGTTGGAGCTACGAGCAGTACTTC.

This clonotype was observed a handful of times. The chain combines TRBV6-2 or TRBV6-3 with TRBJ1-5; possible D gene TRBD1, 6 bases. Germline V gene data show CDR1 as MNHEY and CDR2 as SVGEGT. V lost 2 bases, J lost 3 bases, and 11 bases lay in between. This CDR3 is 15 amino acids long. The CDR3 bases are TGTGCCAGCAGTTACACACAGGGCATCAATCAGCCCCAGCATTTT. It is translated as CASSYTQGINQPQHF.

The chain recombines TRBV10-3 with TRBJ2-5; 11 nucleotides match TRBD2. This CDR3 region has 15 residues. Trimming removed 3 bases from V and 3 bases from J; junction bases left unmatched: 3. Germline V gene data show CDR1 as ENHRY and CDR2 as SYGVKD. The CDR3 region has the DNA TGTGCCATCAGTGAAACTAGCGGGGGAGAAGAGACCCAGTACTTC. It codes for CAISETSGGEETQYF.

V gene TRBV5-1 combines with J gene TRBJ1-2; D unclear. V gave up 0 bases and J gave up 6 bases, with 12 bases separating them. Germline V CDR1 and CDR2: SGHRS, YFSETQ. The CDR3 has 14 amino acids. The CDR3 DNA reads TGCGCCAGCAGCTTGGACGCCGGAGGGCATGGCTACACCTTC. Translating it yields CASSLDAGGHGYTF.

There are a few counts of this clonotype. A read error may be the cause here, since a much bigger clone is one base away. V usage is TRBV6-5 and J usage is TRBJ1-2, with 8 bases aligning to TRBD1. The CDR3 is 16 amino acids. In germline, CDR1 is MNHEY, CDR2 SVGAGI. Trimming cost V 7 bases and J 4 bases; bases outside gene matches: 14. This chain's CDR3 is CASIHSGTGSFYGYTF. Written as DNA, the CDR3 is TGTGCCAGCATTCACTCCGGGACAGGATCTTTCTATGGCTACACCTTC.

This clonotype was counted only a few times. This rearrangement joins TRBV7-9 to TRBJ2-7; D unresolved. V lost 1 base, J lost 7 bases, and 14 bases lay in between. Germline assignment: CDR1 SEHNR and CDR2 FQNEAQ (reference sequence). CDR3 length equals 14 residues. CDR3 in DNA: TGTGCCAGCAGCTTAGACGTAAGTCCCTGGGAGCAGTACGTC. This translates into CASSLDVSPWEQYV.

The CDR3 loop reads CASSLFSQNTEAFF. The DNA of the CDR3 is TGTGCCAGCAGTTTATTTTCCCAGAACACTGAAGCTTTCTTT. This chain joins TRBV27 and TRBJ1-1, with D unresolved. Looked up from germline, CDR1 is MNHEY and CDR2 is SMNVEV (reference sequence). The germline V and J ends were trimmed by 1 base and 1 base, with 7 bases remaining between them. CDR3 length: 14 residues.

Comment on this clonotype: Mismatch with germline at one junction end may stem from a read error. J is TRBJ2-7 and V is TRBV2; D is possibly TRBD2 (6 bases). The CDR3 has 9 residues. Germline V gene data show CDR1 as SNHLY and CDR2 as FYNNEI. As DNA, the CDR3 is TGTGCCAGCAGTACGGGACTTATCTTC. Translating it yields CASSTGLIF. Combining the CDR3 with reference TRBV2 and TRBJ2-7 gives the whole variable domain EPEVTQTPSHQVTQMGQEVILRCVPISNHLYFYWYRQILGQKVEFLVSFYNNEISEKSEIFDDQFSVERPDGSNFTLKIRSTKLEDSAMYFCASSTGLIFGPGTRLTVT.

This clonotype was found a few times. The CDR3: CASSLAQGKSSYEQYF. The CDR3 region has the DNA TGTGCCAGCAGCTTAGCACAGGGCAAAAGCTCCTACGAGCAGTACTTC. This rearrangement joins TRBV7-6 to TRBJ2-7; the D gene is possibly TRBD1 (6 bases). Germline V gene data show CDR1 as SGHVS and CDR2 as FNYEAQ. The CDR3 runs 16 residues. The V gene lost 0 bases and the J gene lost 0 bases, with 12 bases spanning the gap.

This clonotype was observed a handful of times. The chain joins TRBV6-2 or TRBV6-3 to TRBJ1-2, with no clear D. The germline V gene encodes CDR1 MNHEY and CDR2 SVGEGT. V shed 4 bases and J shed 8 bases, with 14 bases lying between them. The CDR3 spans 13 residues. The CDR3 DNA reads TGTGCCAGCAGTTTGGCAGCACCCTTGGGCTACACCTTC. Its translation: CASSLAAPLGYTF.

The gene calls are TRBV6-5 and TRBJ2-1; TRBD1 matches 8 bases. Germline V gene lookup returns CDR1 MNHEY and CDR2 SVGAGI. Trimming removed 2 bases from V and 8 bases from J; junction bases left unmatched: 8. The CDR3 covers 15 residues. The CDR3 protein is CASSYDGTGGDEQFF. Written as DNA, the CDR3 is TGTGCCAGCAGTTACGACGGGACAGGTGGCGATGAGCAGTTCTTC.

V is TRBV7-2 and J is TRBJ2-7; D gene unclear. V was trimmed by 0 bases and J by 4 bases, leaving 7 bases between them. This CDR3 is 13 amino acids long. Per the germline V gene, CDR1 is SGHTA and CDR2 is FQGNSA. CDR3 in DNA: TGTGCCAGCAGCTTAGCGCCCGTGTACGAGCAGTACTTC. Protein product: CASSLAPVYEQYF.

This chain uses TRBV6-2 or TRBV6-3 with TRBJ1-2; 8 bases map to TRBD1. Germline CDR1 is MNHEY and CDR2 is SVGEGT. The CDR3 consists of 17 residues. The J segment lost 0 bases and the V segment lost 4 bases, leaving 10 bases of the junction unmatched. In DNA, the CDR3 is TGTGCCAGCAGTTTATCCGGGACAGGCGCATCTAACTATGGCTACACCTTC. Its protein product is CASSLSGTGASNYGYTF.

This clonotype was seen more than once but under ten times. The chain is built from TRBV7-2 and TRBJ1-1; the D gene is possibly TRBD1 (5 bases). The ends were cut back, 1 base at V and 2 bases at J, with 14 bases in the middle. The CDR3 loop spans 16 amino acids. Germline V gives CDR1 SGHTA, CDR2 FQGNSA. The CDR3 loop reads CASSLVGRQPNTEAFF. CDR3 bases: TGTGCCAGCAGCTTAGTTGGTCGACAGCCTAACACTGAAGCTTTCTTT.

The rearrangement links TRBV5-5 to TRBJ1-4; TRBD1 matches 11 bases. CDR1 is SGHKS and CDR2 is YYEKEE in the germline V gene (reference sequence). The CDR3 spans 15 residues. V was clipped by 0 bases and J by 8 bases; unmatched bases: 3. CDR3 protein: CASSLVDRGREKLFF. The CDR3 bases are TGTGCCAGCAGCTTGGTGGACAGGGGGCGAGAAAAACTGTTTTTT. The full variable domain, rest sourced from reference TRBV5-5 and TRBJ1-4, is DAGVTQSPTHLIKTRGQQVTLRCSPISGHKSVSWYQQVLGQGPQFIFQYYEKEERGRGNFPDRFSARQFPNYSSELNVNALLLGDSALYLCASSLVDRGREKLFFGSGTQLSVL.

This clonotype was found a few times. The chain uses TRBV6-6 and TRBJ1-5; no reliable D call. CDR1 and CDR2 (germline): MNHNY, SVGAGI (reference sequence). The CDR3 has 15 residues. V lost 6 bases, J lost 5 bases, and 17 bases lay in between. Here the CDR3 DNA reads TGTGCCAGCAGCTCGGGAGGTAGTTTGTATCAGCCCCAGCATTTT. Translation: CASSSGGSLYQPQHF.

The rearrangement joins TRBV3-1 to TRBJ2-3; D not resolved. The CDR3 has 15 amino acids. CDR1 is LGHDT and CDR2 is YNNKEL in the germline V gene (reference sequence). Trimming pared 4 bases from V and 0 bases from J, leaving 11 bases between. CDR3 amino acids: CASSLFPWSTDTQYF. The CDR3, as DNA: TGTGCCAGCAGCCTTTTTCCATGGAGCACAGATACGCAGTATTTT.

The chain is built from TRBV7-9 and TRBJ1-2; 8 bases are shared with TRBD1. CDR1 is SEHNR, CDR2 FQNEAQ, per germline (reference sequence). The CDR3 runs 16 residues. V shed 5 bases and J 2 bases; nucleotides not matched to a gene: 10. The chain's CDR3 is CASSPPTGAANYGYTF. The DNA of the CDR3 is TGTGCCAGCAGCCCACCGACAGGGGCAGCCAACTATGGCTACACCTTC.

This clonotype has more than one count but fewer than ten. The chain recombines TRBV28 with TRBJ2-7; D is ambiguous. Germline CDR1 reads MDHEN; CDR2 reads SYDVKM. The CDR3 is 12 amino acids. V was clipped by 3 bases and J by 7 bases, with 10 bases between them. For the CDR3, the DNA is TGTGCCAGCAGTTTGGCCCTCTTGGAGCAGTACTTC. This encodes CASSLALLEQYF. Variable domain in full (rest from reference TRBV28 and TRBJ2-7): DVKVTQSSRYLVKRTGEKVFLECVQDMDHENMFWYRQDPGLGLRLIYFSYDVKMKEKGDIPEGYSVSREKKERFSLILESASTNQTSMYLCASSLALLEQYFGPGTRLTVT.

This chain uses TRBV20-1 with TRBJ1-2, with a weak D call TRBD1 (6 bases). V was clipped by 2 bases and J by 8 bases, with 15 bases between them. Looked up from germline, CDR1 is DFQATT and CDR2 is SNEGSKA (reference sequence). The CDR3 length is 13 residues. CDR3 sequence: CSARPPDSPGYTF. The DNA of the CDR3 is TGCAGTGCTAGACCGCCGGACAGCCCCGGCTACACCTTC.